This record looks at one TCR beta chain sequence and its context. Its matching antigen is unknown. TCRdb re-analysed the 5' RACE reads in MiXCR, keeping a single row per CDR3 protein. The data contain approximately 300,000 distinct CDR3 sequences, less than 9.5% of them singletons. The source of the sample is a study of T-cell memory formation after mild COVID-19. Study-wide findings and caveats: Clones from the second wave (peaking day 37) had unconfirmed SARS-CoV-2 specificity. Pre-infection memory carried some responding clones, suggesting that cross-reactive memory joined.

Per the germline V gene, CDR1 is SGHDT and CDR2 is YYEEEE. V was clipped by 7 bases and J by 9 bases; unmatched bases: 16. This CDR3 comprises 16 residues. The sequenced sample was PBMCs or a T cell subset sorted from them (not recorded which). This chain connects TRBV5-6 to TRBJ2-1, with 10 bases that match TRBD2. The clonotype comes from a man between 18 and 35 years old who had mild COVID-19 (a few samples of this study predate the infection). Cell type and time point are not known. The CDR3 loop is CASPRVGSGGASEQFF. CDR3 DNA sequence: TGTGCCAGCCCCAGGGTGGGAAGCGGGGGGGCCAGTGAGCAGTTCTTC.